This T cell receptor beta chain was sequenced for a study of T cell responses to AZD1222 COVID-19 vaccine. CDR1 and CDR2 (germline): SGHNT, YYREEE (reference sequence). CDR3 length: 11 residues. Trimming pared 6 bases from V and 7 bases from J, leaving 7 bases between. Comment on this clone: The antigen remains undetermined.

This table comes from immunoSEQ multiplex PCR, and its TCRdb copy is limited to in-frame clones, with some not included. The sample holds roughly 120,000 clones; around 83% are singletons and the top ten take about 16%. Overall study findings and caveats: At baseline, seropositivity was found in only a handful of AZD1222 recipients. Clonal diversity was possibly underestimated, and the donors were mostly white British, with more females. Nearly half of spike-specific TCRs reportedly target unmutated variant regions. Two AZD1222 doses significantly raised spike-specific TCR breadth and depth over controls.

The material sequenced was peripheral blood, taken 28 days after the second AZD1222 dose. The chain combines TRBV5-4 with TRBJ2-2; D gene uncertain. This clonotype was sampled from an adult who received the AZD1222 COVID-19 vaccine. CDR3: CASISGGELFF. The CDR3, as DNA: TGTGCCAGCATATCAGGCGGGGAGCTGTTTTTT.